Below, one TCR beta chain is given with its context. Its specificity is unknown. The data originate from a study of OX40 agonist ivuxolimab in advanced cancers. Turning to the study itself: Aged roughly 23 to 85 with a mean of approximately 57 years, they were almost 85% male. Three patients showed partial responses: one hepatocellular carcinoma and two cutaneous melanoma cases. General study points: At doses 0.1 to 3.0 mg/kg, CD4+ and CD8+ clones expanded.

Generated by immunoSEQ multiplex PCR, the TCRdb table keeps only in-frame clones and is missing some. The sample yields about 10,000 clones, just over 75% seen once. Exclusion of a patient followed from autoimmune disease history or systemic immunosuppression. CDR1 and CDR2 from the germline V gene are MGHRA and YSYEKL. The CDR3 runs 16 residues. V gave up 0 bases and J gave up 4 bases; unmatched junction bases: 6. Specimen: CD4+ or CD8+ T cells sorted from blood, collected in a trial of the OX40 agonist ivuxolimab. The chain carries TRBV4-1 and TRBJ2-7; the match to TRBD2 covers 10 bases. The origin of this receptor is an adult with an advanced solid tumor such as melanoma, head and neck, liver or kidney cancer. The CDR3 loop is CASSQDRASGRYEQYF. The CDR3 coding sequence is TGCGCCAGCAGCCAAGATAGGGCTAGCGGGAGATACGAGCAGTACTTC.